This record looks at one T cell receptor (beta chain) sequence and its context. Antigen: not known. Some second doses came at about 4 weeks and others at about 12 weeks; these were pooled. The sample originates from a study of T cell responses to AZD1222 COVID-19 vaccine. The table came from immunoSEQ multiplex PCR; TCRdb's copy has only in-frame clones and leaves some out. Among more than 85,000 clones listed, roughly 83% were seen once. General study points: Recipients of AZD1222 seropositive at baseline numbered only 5 or 6.

This CDR3 spans 13 amino acids. Germline lookup yields CDR1 SGHTA and CDR2 FQGNSA. The junction had 4 bases not matched to a gene; V was cut back by 4 bases and J by 7 bases. The sample was peripheral blood, taken 28 days after the second AZD1222 dose. This clonotype was obtained from an adult who received the AZD1222 COVID-19 vaccine. The chain joins TRBV7-2 to TRBJ1-5, with 7 bases matching TRBD1. CDR3 nucleotides: TGTGCCAGCAGCTACGGACAGGCGCAGCCCCAGCATTTT. Its translation: CASSYGQAQPQHF. The full variable domain, rest sourced from reference TRBV7-2 and TRBJ1-5, is GAGVSQSPSNKVTEKGKDVELRCDPISGHTALYWYRQSLGQGLEFLIYFQGNSAPDKSGLPSDRFSAERTGGSVSTLTIQRTQQEDSAVYLCASSYGQAQPQHFGDGTRLSIL.